The clone carrying this TCR beta chain has a handful of counts. The data were taken from a study of identical twins. MiXCR was run by TCRdb on the 5' RACE reads, yielding one entry per CDR3 protein. The sample has roughly 540,000 distinct CDR3 sequences, under 25% seen once. CDR3 length: 13 residues. The V gene end was trimmed by 7 bases and the J gene end by 3 bases; junction bases not matched to a gene: 6. Germline lookup yields CDR1 MNHEY and CDR2 SVGEGT. The same sample was also studied in work on T cells expressing NK-cell markers.

The specimen was CD4+ T cells sorted from blood. The rearrangement joins TRBV6-2 or TRBV6-3 to TRBJ2-7; 7 bases line up with TRBD1. This sequence was found in a woman aged 18-30 years in good health. Written as DNA, the CDR3 is TGTGCCAGCACCCAGGGGGTAGACTACGAGCAGTACTTC. Its translation: CASTQGVDYEQYF.